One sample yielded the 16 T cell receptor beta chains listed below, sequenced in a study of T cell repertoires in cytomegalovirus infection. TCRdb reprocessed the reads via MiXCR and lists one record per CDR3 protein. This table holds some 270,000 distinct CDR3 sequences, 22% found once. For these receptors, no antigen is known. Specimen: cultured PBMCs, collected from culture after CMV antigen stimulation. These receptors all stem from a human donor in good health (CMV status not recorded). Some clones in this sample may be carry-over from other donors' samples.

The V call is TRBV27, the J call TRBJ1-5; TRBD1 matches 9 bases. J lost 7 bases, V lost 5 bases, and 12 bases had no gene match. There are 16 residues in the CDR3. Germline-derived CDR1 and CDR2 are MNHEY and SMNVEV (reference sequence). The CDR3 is CASSPPGDRENQPQHF. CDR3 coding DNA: TGTGCCAGCAGTCCGCCCGGGGACAGGGAAAACCAGCCCCAGCATTTT.

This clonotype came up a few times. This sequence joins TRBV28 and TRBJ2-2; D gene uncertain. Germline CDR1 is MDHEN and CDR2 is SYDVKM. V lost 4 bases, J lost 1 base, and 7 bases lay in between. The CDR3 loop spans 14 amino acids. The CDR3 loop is CASSSNKNTGELFF. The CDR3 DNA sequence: TGTGCCAGCAGTTCAAACAAGAACACCGGGGAGCTGTTTTTT.

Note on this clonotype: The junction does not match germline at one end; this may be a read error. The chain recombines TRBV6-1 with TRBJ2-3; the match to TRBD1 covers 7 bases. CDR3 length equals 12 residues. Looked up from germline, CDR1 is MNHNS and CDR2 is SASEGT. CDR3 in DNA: TGTGCCAGCACCAGGGGGACAGATACGCAGAATTTT. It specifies CASTRGTDTQNF.

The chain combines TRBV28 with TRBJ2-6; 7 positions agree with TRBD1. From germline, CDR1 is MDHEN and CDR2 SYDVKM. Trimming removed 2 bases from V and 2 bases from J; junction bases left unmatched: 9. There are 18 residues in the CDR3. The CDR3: CASSLGTVMGPGANVLTF. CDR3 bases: TGTGCCAGCAGTTTAGGGACAGTTATGGGGCCTGGGGCCAACGTCCTGACTTTC.

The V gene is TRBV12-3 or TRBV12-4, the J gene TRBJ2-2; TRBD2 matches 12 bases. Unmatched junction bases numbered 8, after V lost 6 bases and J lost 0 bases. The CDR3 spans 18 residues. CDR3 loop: CASSRLAGEISNTGELFF. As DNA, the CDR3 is TGTGCCAGCAGCCGACTAGCGGGAGAGATTTCGAACACCGGGGAGCTGTTTTTT.

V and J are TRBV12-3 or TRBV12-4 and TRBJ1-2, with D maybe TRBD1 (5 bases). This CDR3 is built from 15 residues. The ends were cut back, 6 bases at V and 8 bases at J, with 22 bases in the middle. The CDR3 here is CASSLGLAGTKGYTF. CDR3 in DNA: TGTGCCAGCAGCCTCGGTTTGGCCGGGACGAAAGGCTACACCTTC.

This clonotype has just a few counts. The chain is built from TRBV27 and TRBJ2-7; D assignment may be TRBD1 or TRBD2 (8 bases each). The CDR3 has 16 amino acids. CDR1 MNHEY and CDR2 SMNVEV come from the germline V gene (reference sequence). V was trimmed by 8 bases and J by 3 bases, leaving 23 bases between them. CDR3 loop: CASRTGKFGTSYEQYF. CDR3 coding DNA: TGTGCCAGCCGGACAGGGAAGTTTGGGACTAGCTACGAGCAGTACTTC.

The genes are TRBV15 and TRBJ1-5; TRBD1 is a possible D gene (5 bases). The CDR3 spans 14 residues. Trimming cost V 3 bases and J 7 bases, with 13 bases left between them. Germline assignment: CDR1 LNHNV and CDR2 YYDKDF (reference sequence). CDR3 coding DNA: TGTGCCACCAGCAGCAGAGGGGCGGGGCAGCCCCAGCATTTT. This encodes CATSSRGAGQPQHF.

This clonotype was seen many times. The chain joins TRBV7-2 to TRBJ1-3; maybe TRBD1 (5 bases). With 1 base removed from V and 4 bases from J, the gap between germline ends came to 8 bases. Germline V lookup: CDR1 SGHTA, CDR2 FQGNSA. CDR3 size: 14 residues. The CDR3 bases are TGTGCCAGCAGCTTAGTTGGGGGAGGAAACACCATATATTTT. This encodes CASSLVGGGNTIYF.

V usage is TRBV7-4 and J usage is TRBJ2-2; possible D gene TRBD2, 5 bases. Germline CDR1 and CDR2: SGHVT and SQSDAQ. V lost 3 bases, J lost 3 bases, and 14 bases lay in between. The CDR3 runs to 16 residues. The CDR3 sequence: CASSFRGRGYTGELFF. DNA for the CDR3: TGTGCCAGCAGCTTCCGCGGGCGAGGTTACACCGGGGAGCTGTTTTTT.

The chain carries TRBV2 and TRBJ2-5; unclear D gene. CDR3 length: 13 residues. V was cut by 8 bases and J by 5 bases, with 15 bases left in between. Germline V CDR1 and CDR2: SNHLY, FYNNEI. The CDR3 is CASSWTARETQYF. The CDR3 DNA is TGTGCCAGCTCATGGACGGCCCGGGAGACCCAGTACTTC.

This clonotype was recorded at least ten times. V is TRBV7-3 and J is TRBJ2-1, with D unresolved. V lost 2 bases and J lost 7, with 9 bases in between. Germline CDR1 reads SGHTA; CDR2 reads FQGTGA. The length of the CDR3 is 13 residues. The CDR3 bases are TGTGCCAGCAGCTTAGAATCTAGGAATGAGCAGTTCTTC. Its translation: CASSLESRNEQFF.

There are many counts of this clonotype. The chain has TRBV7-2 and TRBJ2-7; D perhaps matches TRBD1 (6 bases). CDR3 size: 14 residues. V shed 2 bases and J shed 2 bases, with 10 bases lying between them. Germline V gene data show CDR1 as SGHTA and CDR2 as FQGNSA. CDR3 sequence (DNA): TGTGCCAGCAGCTTACAGGGGCCCGCCTACGAGCAGTACTTC. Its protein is CASSLQGPAYEQYF.

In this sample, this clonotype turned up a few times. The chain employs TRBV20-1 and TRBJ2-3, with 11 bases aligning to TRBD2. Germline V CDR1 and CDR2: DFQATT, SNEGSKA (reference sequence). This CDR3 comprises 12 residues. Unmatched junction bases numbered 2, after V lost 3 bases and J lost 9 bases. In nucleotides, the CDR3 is TGCAGTGCTAGGCTAGCGGGAGGAACGCAGTATTTT. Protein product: CSARLAGGTQYF.

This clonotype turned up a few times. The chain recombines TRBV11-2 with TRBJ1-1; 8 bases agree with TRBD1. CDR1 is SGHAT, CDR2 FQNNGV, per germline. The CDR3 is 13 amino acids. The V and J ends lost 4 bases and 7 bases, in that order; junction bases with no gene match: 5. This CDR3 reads CASSSHGQGEAFF. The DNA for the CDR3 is TGTGCCAGCAGCTCCCACGGACAGGGTGAAGCTTTCTTT.

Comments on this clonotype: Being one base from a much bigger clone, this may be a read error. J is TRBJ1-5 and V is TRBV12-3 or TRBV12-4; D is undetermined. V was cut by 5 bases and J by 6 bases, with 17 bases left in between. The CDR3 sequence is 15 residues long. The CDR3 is CASSGYGGGFQPQHF. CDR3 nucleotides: TGTGCCAGCAGTGGGTACGGCGGAGGGTTTCAGCCCCAGCATTTT.